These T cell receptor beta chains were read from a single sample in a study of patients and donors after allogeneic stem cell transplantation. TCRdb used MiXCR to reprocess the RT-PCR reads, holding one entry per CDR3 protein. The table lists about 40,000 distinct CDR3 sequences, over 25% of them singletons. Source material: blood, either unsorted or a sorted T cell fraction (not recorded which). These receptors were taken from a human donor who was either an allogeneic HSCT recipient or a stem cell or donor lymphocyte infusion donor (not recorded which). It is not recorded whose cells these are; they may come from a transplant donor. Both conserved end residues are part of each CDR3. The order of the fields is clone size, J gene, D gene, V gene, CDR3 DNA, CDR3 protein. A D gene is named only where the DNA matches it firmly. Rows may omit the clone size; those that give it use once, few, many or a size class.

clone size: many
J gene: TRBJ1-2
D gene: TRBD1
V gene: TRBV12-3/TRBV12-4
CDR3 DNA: TGTGCCAGCAGTTTTCAGGCGACAGGGTTCGGCTACACCTTC
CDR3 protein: CASSFQATGFGYTF

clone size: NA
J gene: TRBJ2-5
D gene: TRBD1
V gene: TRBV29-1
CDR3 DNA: TGCAGCGTTGATCGTTGGGACAGCGAGTCATTAGAGACCCAGTACTTC
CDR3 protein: CSVDRWDSESLETQYF

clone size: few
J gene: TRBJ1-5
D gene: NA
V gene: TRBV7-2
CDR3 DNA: TGTGCCAGCAGCTTTACCGGGACATGGAGCAATCAGCCCCAGCATTTT
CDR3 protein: CASSFTGTWSNQPQHF

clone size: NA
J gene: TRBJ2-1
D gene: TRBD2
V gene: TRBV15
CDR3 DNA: TGTGCCACCAGTACTCGGGTTAGCGGGGTGGGGCAGTTCTTC
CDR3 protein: CATSTRVSGVGQFF

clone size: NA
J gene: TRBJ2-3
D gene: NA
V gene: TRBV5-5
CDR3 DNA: TGTGCCAGCAGATCGGAGGGGGCTACAGATACGCAGTATTTT
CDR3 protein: CASRSEGATDTQYF

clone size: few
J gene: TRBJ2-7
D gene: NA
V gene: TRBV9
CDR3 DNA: TGTGCCAGCAACCGTTCCGAGCTCTACGAGCAGTACTTC
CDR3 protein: CASNRSELYEQYF

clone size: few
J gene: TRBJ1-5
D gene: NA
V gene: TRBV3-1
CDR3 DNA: TGTGCCAGCAGCCAAGGTACGACAGCAAATCAGCCCCAGCATTTT
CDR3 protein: CASSQGTTANQPQHF

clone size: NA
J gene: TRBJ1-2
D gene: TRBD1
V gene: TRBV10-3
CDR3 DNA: TGTGCCATCAGGACCGACAGGGACTATGGCTACACCTTC
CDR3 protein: CAIRTDRDYGYTF

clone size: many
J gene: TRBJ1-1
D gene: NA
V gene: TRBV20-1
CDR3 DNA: TGCAGTGCGCTCCGGGACGGCCCGAACACTGAAGCTTTCTTT
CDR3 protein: CSALRDGPNTEAFF

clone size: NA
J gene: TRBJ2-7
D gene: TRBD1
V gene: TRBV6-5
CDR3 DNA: TGTGCCAGCAGTTACCCGGACAGGGAACACGAGCAGTACTTC
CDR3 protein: CASSYPDREHEQYF

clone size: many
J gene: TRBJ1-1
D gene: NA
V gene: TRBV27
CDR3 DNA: TGTGCCAGCAGACCCGGGACTCCAATGGGGGACACTGAAGCTTTCTTT
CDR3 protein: CASRPGTPMGDTEAFF

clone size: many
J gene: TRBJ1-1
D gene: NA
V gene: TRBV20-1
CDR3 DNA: TGCAGTGCTAGAAAGGGGAACACTGAAGCTTTCTTT
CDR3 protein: CSARKGNTEAFF

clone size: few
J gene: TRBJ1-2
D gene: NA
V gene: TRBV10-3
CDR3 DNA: TGTGCCATCAGTGTAGGCAGGGTGAACTATGGCTACACCTTC
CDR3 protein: CAISVGRVNYGYTF

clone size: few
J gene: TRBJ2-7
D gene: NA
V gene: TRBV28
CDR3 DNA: TGTGCCGCCAGTGGAGGGGACTCAAGCGACGAGCAGTACTTC
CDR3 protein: CAASGGDSSDEQYF

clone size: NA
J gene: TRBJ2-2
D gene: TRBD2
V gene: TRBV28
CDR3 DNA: TGTGCCAGCAGTTTACTAGCGGGAGGACAGACCGGGGAGCTGTTTTTT
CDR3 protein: CASSLLAGGQTGELFF

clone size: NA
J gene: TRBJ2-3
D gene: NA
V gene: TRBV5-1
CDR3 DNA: TGCGCCAGCAGCACAGGGGATACGCAGTATTTT
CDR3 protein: CASSTGDTQYF

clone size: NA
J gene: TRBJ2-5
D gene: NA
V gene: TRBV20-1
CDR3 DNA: TGCAGTGCTAGACTGGGCGAGACCCAGTACTTC
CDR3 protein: CSARLGETQYF

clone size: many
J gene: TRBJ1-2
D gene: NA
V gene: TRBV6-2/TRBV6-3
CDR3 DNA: TGTGCCAGCAGTGATGACAGGAGCTATGGCTACACCTTC
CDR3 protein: CASSDDRSYGYTF

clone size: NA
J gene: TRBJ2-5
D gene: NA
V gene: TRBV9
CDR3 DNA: TGTGCCAGCAGCGTAGCTGGGACGACACAAGAGACCCAGTACTTC
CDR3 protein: CASSVAGTTQETQYF

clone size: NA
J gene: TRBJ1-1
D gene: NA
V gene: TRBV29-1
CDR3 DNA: TGCAGCGACCAGGACGGTCCGAACACTGAAGCTTTCTTT
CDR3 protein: CSDQDGPNTEAFF

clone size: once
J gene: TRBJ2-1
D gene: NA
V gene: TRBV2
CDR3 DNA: TGTGCCAGCAGTGAACGGACAGCATACAATGAGCAGTTCTTC
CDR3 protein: CASSERTAYNEQFF

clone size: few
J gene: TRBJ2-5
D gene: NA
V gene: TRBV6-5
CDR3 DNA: TGTGCCAGCAGACCCGGAGGTCAAGAGACCCAGTACTTC
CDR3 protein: CASRPGGQETQYF

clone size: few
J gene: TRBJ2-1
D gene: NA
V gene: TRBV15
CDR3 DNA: TGTGCCACCAGTCCGACCCACTCCTACAATGAGCAGTTCTTC
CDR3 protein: CATSPTHSYNEQFF

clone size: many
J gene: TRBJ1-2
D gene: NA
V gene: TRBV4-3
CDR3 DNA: TGCGCCAGCAGCCAAGATCGTCAGTTTTTCTATGGCTACACCTTC
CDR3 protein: CASSQDRQFFYGYTF

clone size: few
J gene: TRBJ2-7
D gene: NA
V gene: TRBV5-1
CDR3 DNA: TGCGCCAGCAGGGTGGAGGGGCGCTACGAGCAGTACTTC
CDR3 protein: CASRVEGRYEQYF

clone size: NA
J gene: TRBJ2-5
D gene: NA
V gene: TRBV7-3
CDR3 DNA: TGTGCCAGCAGCGACCCCGACAGGTCGTTAGAGACCCAGTACTTC
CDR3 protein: CASSDPDRSLETQYF

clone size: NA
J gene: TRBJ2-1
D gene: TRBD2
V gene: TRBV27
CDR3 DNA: TGTGCCAGCAGTTTAAGGACCTTAGCGGGGTCATCCTACAATGAGCAGTTCTTC
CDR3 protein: CASSLRTLAGSSYNEQFF

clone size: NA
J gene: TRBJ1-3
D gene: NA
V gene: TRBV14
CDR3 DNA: TGTGCCAGCAGCCAAGAGGTTGTCTCTGGAAACACCATATATTTT
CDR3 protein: CASSQEVVSGNTIYF

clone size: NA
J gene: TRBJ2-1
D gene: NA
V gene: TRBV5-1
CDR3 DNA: TGCGCCAGCAGCGCCAGACAGGTCGAAGAGCAGTTCTTC
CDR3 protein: CASSARQVEEQFF

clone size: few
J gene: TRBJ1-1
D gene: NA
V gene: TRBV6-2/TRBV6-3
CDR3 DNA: TGTGCCAGCAGTCACGGCACTGAAGCTTTCTTT
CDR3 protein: CASSHGTEAFF

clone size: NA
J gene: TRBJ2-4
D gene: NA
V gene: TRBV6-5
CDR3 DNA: TGTGCCAGCAGTTACTCGTCGACCCACCGGGACATTCAGTACTTC
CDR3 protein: CASSYSSTHRDIQYF

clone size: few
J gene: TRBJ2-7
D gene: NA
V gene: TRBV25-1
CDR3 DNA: TGTGCCAGCAGTGAATTCAGGGGCAGGATTTACGAGCAGTACTTC
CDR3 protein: CASSEFRGRIYEQYF

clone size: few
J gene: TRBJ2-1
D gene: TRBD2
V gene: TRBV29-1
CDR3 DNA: TGCAGCGTTCTGAGATATGATGGGCTAGCGGGAGTCAATGAGCAGTTCTTC
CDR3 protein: CSVLRYDGLAGVNEQFF

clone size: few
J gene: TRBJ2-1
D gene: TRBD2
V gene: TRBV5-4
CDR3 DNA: TGTGCCAGCAGCCGGACTAGCGGGAGGGTGGATGAGCAGTTCTTC
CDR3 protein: CASSRTSGRVDEQFF

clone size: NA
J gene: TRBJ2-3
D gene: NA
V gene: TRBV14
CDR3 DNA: TGTGCCAGCAGCCTCATCCGGACAGCGGTGATCGGCACAGATACGCAGTATTTT
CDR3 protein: CASSLIRTAVIGTDTQYF

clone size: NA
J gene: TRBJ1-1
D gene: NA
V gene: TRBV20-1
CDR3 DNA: TGCAGTGCTCGCATCATAGGGGGGACTGGAGCTTTCTTT
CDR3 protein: CSARIIGGTGAFF

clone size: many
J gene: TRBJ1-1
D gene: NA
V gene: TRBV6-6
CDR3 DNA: TGTGCCAGCAGTTACTCCGGCTCTGAAGCTTTCTTT
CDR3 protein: CASSYSGSEAFF

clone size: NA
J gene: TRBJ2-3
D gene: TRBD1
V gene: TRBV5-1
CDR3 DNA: TGCGCCAGCAGCTTGGTACAGGGGGCGCAGGCAGATACGCAGTATTTT
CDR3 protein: CASSLVQGAQADTQYF

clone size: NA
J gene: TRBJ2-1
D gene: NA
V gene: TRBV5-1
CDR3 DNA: TGCGCCAGCAGCTTAGACCAGGGGAGTGAGCAGTTCTTC
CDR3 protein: CASSLDQGSEQFF

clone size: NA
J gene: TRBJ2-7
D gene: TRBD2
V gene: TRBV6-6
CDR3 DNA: TGTGCCAGCAGTTACCGTGGACTAGGCCCCTACGAGCAGTACTTC
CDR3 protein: CASSYRGLGPYEQYF

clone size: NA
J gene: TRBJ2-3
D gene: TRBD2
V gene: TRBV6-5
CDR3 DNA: TGTGCCAGCAGTTACCGAGGACTAGTTTTCGATACGCAGTATTTT
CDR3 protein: CASSYRGLVFDTQYF

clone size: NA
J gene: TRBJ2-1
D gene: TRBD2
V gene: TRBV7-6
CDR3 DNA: TGTGCCAGCAGCTTAGCGCTGCGGGAGTTTTACAATGAGCAGTTCTTC
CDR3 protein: CASSLALREFYNEQFF

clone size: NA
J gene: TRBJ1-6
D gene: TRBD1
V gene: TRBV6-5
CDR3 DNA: TGTGCCAGCAGTTACTCGACAGGGGGCGCCGGTTCTTCACCCCTCCACTTT
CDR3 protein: CASSYSTGGAGSSPLHF

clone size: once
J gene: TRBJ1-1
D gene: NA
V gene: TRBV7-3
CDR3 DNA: TGTGCCAGCAGCTCGGACAGCTCGAGGGAGGCTTTCTTT
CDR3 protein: CASSSDSSREAFF

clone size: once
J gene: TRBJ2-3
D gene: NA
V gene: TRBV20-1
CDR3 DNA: TGCAGTGCTAGAGCCGGGATGCCTATACGAGATACGCAGTATTTT
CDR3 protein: CSARAGMPIRDTQYF

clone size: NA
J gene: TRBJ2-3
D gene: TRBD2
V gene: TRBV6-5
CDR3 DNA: TGTGCCAGCAGTTACTCGAGACTAGCGGGCACAGATACGCAGTATTTT
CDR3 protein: CASSYSRLAGTDTQYF

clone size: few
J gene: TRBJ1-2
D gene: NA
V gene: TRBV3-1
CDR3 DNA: TGTGCCAGCAGCCAATCGACGGGCGGCCACACCTTC
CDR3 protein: CASSQSTGGHTF

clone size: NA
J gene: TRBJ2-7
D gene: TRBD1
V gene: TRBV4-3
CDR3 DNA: TGCGCCAGCAGCCAAGATCTGGTGACAGGGTCTTACGAGCAGTACTTC
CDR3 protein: CASSQDLVTGSYEQYF

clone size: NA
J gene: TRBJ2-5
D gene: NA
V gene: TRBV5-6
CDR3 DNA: TGTGCCAGCAGCTTCCGGGCAGGGAGAGAGACCCAGTACTTC
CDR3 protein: CASSFRAGRETQYF

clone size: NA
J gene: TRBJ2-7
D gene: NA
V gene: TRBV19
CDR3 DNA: TGTGCCAGTAGTAATCCAGACCAGACCTACGAGCAGTACTTC
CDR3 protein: CASSNPDQTYEQYF

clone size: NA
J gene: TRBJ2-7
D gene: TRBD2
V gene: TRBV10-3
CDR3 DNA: TGTGCCATCAGTGATAGGCTAGCGGGAGCGGCCGAGCAGTACTTC
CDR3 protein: CAISDRLAGAAEQYF

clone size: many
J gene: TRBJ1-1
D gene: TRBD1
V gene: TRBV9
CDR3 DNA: TGTGCCAGCAGCGTAGGGGGACAGCCGAACACTGAAGCTTTCTTT
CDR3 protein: CASSVGGQPNTEAFF

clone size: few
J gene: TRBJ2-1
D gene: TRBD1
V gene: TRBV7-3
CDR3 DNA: TGTGCCAGCAGCATAGACAGGGGGCCCTACAATGAGCAGTTCTTC
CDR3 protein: CASSIDRGPYNEQFF

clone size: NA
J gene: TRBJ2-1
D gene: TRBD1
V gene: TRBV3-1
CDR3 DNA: TGTGCCAGCAGCCAAGATCGTCAGGGGGCACACAATGAGCAGTTCTTC
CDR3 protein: CASSQDRQGAHNEQFF

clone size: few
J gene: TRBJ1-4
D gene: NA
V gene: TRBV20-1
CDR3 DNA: TGCAGTGCTCCCATTGGGGGGGGTGATGAAAAACTGTTTTTT
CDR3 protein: CSAPIGGGDEKLFF

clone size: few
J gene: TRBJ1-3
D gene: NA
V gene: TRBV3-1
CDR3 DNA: TGTGCCAGCAGCCAAGACCCCGGTTACAGAGCGGACCACTCTGGAAACACCATATATTTT
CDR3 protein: CASSQDPGYRADHSGNTIYF

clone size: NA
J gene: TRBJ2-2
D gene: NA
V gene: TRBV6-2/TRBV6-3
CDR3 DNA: TGTGCCAGCAGTTACCATAGAGGTTCGAACACCGGGGAGCTGTTTTTT
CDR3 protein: CASSYHRGSNTGELFF

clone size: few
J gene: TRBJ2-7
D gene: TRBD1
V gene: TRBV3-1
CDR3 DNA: TGTGCCAGCAGCCACCGGGACAGGGGGCTCTACGAGCAGTACTTC
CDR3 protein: CASSHRDRGLYEQYF

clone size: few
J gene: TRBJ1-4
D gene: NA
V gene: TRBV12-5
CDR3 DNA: TGTGCTAGTGCGGCCACCCACGCAACTAATGAAAAACTGTTTTTT
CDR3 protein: CASAATHATNEKLFF